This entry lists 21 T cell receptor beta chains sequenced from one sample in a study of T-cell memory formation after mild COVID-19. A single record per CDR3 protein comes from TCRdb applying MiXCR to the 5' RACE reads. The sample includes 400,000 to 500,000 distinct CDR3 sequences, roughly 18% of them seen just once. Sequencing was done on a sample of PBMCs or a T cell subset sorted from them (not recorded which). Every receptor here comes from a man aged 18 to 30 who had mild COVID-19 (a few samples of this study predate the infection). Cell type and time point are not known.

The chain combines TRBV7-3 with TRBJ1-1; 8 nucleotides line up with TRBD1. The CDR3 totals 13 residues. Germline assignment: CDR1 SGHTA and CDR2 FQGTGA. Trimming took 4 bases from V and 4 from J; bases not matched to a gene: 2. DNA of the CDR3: TGTGCCAGCAGCTCAGGGGGCACCACTGAAGCTTTCTTT. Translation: CASSSGGTTEAFF.

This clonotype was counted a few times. The CDR3 loop is CASSPGQGSSGNTIYF. CDR3 coding DNA: TGTGCCAGCTCACCCGGACAGGGTTCTTCTGGAAACACCATATATTTT. The V and J genes are TRBV18 and TRBJ1-3, with 8 bases fitting TRBD1. J was trimmed by 1 base and V by 3 bases; bases with no gene match: 5. Germline V lookup: CDR1 KGHSH, CDR2 LQKENI. The CDR3 extends over 16 amino acids.

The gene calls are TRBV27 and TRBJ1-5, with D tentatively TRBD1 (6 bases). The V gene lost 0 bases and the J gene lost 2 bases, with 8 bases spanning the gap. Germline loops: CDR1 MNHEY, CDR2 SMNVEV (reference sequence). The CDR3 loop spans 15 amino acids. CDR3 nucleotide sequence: TGTGCCAGCAGTTTATCCAGGGGTGGCAATCAGCCCCAGCATTTT. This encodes CASSLSRGGNQPQHF.

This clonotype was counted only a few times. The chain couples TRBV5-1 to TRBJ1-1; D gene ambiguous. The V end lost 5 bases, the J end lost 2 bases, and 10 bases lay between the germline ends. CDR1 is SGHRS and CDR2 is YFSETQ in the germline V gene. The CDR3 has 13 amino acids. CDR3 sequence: CASRRPGNTEAFF. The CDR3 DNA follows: TGCGCCAGCAGACGTCCCGGAAACACTGAAGCTTTCTTT.

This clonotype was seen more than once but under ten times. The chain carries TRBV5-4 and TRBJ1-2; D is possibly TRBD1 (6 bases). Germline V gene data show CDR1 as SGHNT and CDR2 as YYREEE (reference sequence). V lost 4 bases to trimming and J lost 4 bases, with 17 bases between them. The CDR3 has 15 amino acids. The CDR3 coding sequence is TGTGCCAGCAGCCCGGCCAGGGGAGGATTCTATGGCTACACCTTC. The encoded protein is CASSPARGGFYGYTF.

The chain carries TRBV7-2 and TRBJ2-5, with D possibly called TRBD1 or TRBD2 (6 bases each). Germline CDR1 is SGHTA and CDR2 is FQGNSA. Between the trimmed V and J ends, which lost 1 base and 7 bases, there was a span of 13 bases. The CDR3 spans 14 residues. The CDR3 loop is CASSLEGGRGTQYF. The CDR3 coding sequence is TGTGCCAGCAGCTTAGAGGGGGGCCGAGGGACCCAGTACTTC.

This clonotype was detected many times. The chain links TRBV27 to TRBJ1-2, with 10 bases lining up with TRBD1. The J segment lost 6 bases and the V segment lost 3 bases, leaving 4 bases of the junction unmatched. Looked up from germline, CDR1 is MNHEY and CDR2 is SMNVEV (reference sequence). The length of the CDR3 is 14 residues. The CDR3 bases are TGTGCCAGCAGTTTTGGGGACAGGGGACATGGCTACACCTTC. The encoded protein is CASSFGDRGHGYTF.

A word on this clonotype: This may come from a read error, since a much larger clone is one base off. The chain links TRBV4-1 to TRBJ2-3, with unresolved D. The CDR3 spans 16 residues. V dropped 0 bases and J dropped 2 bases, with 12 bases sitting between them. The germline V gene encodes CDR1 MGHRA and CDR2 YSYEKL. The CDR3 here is CASSQDVWPNTDTQYF. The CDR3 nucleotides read TGCGCCAGCAGCCAAGATGTCTGGCCGAACACAGATACGCAGTATTTT.

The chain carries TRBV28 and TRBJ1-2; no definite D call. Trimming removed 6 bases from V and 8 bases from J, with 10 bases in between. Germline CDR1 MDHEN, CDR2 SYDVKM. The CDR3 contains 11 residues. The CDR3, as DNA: TGTGCCAGCAGCGGGGTCGGGGGCTACACCTTC. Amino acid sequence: CASSGVGGYTF.

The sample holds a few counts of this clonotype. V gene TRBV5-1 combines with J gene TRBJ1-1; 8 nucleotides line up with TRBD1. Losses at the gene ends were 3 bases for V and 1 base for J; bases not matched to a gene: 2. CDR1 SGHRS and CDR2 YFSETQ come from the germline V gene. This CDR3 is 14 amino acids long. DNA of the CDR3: TGCGCCAGCAGCTCGGGACAGGAGAACACTGAAGCTTTCTTT. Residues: CASSSGQENTEAFF.

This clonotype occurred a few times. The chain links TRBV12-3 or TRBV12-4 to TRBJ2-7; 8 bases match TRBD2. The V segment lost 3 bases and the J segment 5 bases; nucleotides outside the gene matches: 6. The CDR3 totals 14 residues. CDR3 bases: TGTGCCAGCAGTTTTGCGGGGGGAAGAGACGAGCAGTACGTC. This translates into CASSFAGGRDEQYV.

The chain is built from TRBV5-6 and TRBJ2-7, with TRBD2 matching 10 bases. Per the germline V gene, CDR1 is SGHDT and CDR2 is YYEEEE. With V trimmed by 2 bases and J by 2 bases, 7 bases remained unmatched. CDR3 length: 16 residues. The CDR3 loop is CASSFGRLAGAYEQYV. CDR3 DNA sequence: TGTGCCAGCAGCTTTGGGCGGCTAGCGGGGGCCTACGAGCAGTACGTC.

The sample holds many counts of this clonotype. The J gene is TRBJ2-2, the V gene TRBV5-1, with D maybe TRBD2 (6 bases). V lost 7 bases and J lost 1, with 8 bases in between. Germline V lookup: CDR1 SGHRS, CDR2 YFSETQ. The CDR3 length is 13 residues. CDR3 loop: CASQGGNTGELFF. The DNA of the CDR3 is TGCGCCAGCCAGGGAGGGAACACCGGGGAGCTGTTTTTT.

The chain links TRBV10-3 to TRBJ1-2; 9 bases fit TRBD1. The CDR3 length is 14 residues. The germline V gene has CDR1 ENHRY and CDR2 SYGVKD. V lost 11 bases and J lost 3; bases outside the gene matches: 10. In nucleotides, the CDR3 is TGTGCCGCCACCGGGACAGGGCTTCACTATGGCTACACCTTC. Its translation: CAATGTGLHYGYTF.

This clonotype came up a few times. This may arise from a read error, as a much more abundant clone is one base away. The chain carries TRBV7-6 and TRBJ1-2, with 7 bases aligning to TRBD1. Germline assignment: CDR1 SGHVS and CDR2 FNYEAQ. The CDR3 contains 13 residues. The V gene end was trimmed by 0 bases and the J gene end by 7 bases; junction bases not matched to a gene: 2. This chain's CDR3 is CASSLAGGFGYTF. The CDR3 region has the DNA TGTGCCAGCAGCTTAGCAGGGGGCTTTGGCTACACCTTC.

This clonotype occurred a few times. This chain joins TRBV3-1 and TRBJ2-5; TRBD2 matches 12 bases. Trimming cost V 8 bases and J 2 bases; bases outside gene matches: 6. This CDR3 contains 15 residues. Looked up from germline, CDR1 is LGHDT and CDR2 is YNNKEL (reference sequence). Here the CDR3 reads CASGLAGGSQETQYF. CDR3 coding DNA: TGTGCCAGCGGGCTAGCGGGGGGGTCTCAAGAGACCCAGTACTTC.

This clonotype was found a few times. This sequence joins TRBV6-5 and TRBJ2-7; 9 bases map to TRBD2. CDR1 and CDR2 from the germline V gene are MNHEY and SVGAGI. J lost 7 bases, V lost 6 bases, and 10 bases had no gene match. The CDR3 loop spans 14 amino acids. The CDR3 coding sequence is TGTGCCAGCAGCTATCGCGGGGGGGCGGGGGAGCAGTACTTC. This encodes CASSYRGGAGEQYF.

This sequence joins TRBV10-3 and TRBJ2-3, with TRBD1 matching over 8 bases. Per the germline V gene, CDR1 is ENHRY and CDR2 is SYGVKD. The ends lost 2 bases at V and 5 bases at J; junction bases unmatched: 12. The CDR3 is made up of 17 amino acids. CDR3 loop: CAISEAQGRGRGDTQYF. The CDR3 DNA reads TGTGCCATCAGTGAGGCCCAGGGCAGGGGGCGCGGAGATACGCAGTATTTT.

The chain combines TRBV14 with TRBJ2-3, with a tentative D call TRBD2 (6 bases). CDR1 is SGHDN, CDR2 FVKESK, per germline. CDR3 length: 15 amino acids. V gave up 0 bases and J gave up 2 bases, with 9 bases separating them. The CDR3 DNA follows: TGTGCCAGCAGCCAAGATGGCGGGGACACAGATACGCAGTATTTT. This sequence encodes CASSQDGGDTDTQYF.

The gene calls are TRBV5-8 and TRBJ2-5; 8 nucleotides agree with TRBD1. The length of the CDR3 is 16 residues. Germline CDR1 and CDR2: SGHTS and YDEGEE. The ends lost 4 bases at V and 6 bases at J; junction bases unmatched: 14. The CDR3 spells CASSPRMDRVGKTQYF. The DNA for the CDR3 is TGTGCCAGCAGCCCCCGCATGGACAGGGTGGGAAAGACCCAGTACTTC.

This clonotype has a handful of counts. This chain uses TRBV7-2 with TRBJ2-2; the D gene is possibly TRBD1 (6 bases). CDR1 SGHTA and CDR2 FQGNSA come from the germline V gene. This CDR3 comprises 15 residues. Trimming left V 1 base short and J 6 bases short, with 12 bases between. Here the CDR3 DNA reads TGTGCCAGCAGCTTAGGGCCACAGGGTTCCGGGGAGCTGTTTTTT. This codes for CASSLGPQGSGELFF.